Sequencing of this T cell receptor beta chain was carried out in a study of blood T cell repertoires in COVID-19 (dated by TCRdb to 2020 to 2022). Regarding the complete study: The collaborator samples originated in the United States, Italy and Spain and spanned the acute and convalescent phases of COVID-19. The repertoires were released in a freely available public database meant as a resource for research on the immune response to SARS-CoV-2. Where available, HLA class I and class II types were taken from metadata supplied by the sample provider and were not determined by assay-based typing. Deeply sampled blood TCRbeta repertoires from subjects exposed to, actively infected with, or recovered from COVID-19 were included in the dataset. A de-identified subject ID, COVID-19 status, age in years and sex were almost always included in the sample metadata. The material from the prospective study consisted of cDNA or gDNA derived from T cells, B-cell-depleted T cells, or PBMCs. Samples were obtained from the ongoing ImmuneRACE study (first 160 participants) and from 1,000 to 1,500 subjects provided by 6 global collaborators.

Its CDR3 holds 13 amino acids, cysteine through phenylalanine. Of all the DNA, just the CDR3 is kept, 39 bases in frame from base 1. Germline trimming: 1 base from V, 8 bases from J; junction bases outside gene matches: 5. CDR1 and CDR2 are read off the germline V gene (reference sequence) as GTSNPN and SVGIG. Here is what the overall study found, with its caveats: The quantity of clinical and demographic metadata differed by source and by participant and was supplied without curation.

Concerning this clone: The antigen it recognizes is unknown. No quality values exist for individual bases; no much larger clone is one base distant.

Collaborating institutions collected whole blood in K2EDTA tubes following their own protocols. For TCRbeta analysis, collaborators shipped samples as frozen whole blood, isolated PBMCs, or DNA extracted from either of those sample types. The immunoSEQ Assay, a bias-controlled multiplex PCR, was used to amplify TCRbeta CDR3 regions from genomic DNA. Under the source paper's analysis protocol: Within the assay, amplification of reference gene primers was used to estimate how many nucleated cells each sample contained. To quantify the absolute abundance of each unique TCRbeta CDR3 rearrangement, sequence reads were collapsed and filtered. Productive Simpson clonality was computed per sample as the square root of Simpson's diversity index over productive rearrangements. The clones in this table, taken by TCRdb from immuneACCESS, are in-frame only. Not every clone is retained; where verified, under half of the shortfall comes from an unresolved V gene, and the cause of the rest is unknown. The DNA was the basis for D and trimming; V, J and clone size are from that table. For this sample the table gives roughly 100,000 clones, of which about four fifths were detected only once. 9.4% of the sample is in the top ten clones.

The chain couples TRBV30 to TRBJ2-3, and 8 junction bases match TRBD1. The sequenced material came from peripheral blood. The sequence came from a woman between 70 and 85 years old with acute or convalescent COVID-19. The CDR3 sequence is CAWSGDRRGTQYF. Here is the DNA: TGTGCCTGGAGTGGGGACAGGCGGGGTACGCAGTATTTT.